This TCR beta chain is drawn from a study of CD8+ T cells in alopecia areata. General observations from the study: Higher clonality than in normal scalp was seen in lesional scalp, especially alopecia totalis/universalis.

A few counts support this clone. The antigen is not known. Noted treatment: oral pan-JAK inhibitor, 5-10 mg twice daily. The authors extracted RNA and reverse transcribed it into cDNA as the sequencing template. Clones were read by immunoSEQ multiplex PCR, and TCRdb kept only the in-frame ones, dropping some. The sample yields around 210,000 clones, around 65% seen once. The CDR3 spans 19 residues. Trimming at V came to 4 bases and at J to 0 bases, leaving 8 bases not matched to a gene. Germline CDR1 SGHRS, CDR2 YFSETQ. The specimen was CD4+ T cells sorted from blood, collected at week 4, from a patient treated with tofacitinib. The chain employs TRBV5-1 and TRBJ2-6; TRBD1 matches at 12 bases. This receptor was obtained from a human donor with alopecia areata. CDR3 region: CASSLGTGGSLSGANVLTF. The CDR3 coding sequence is TGCGCCAGCAGCCTCGGGACAGGGGGCTCACTCTCTGGGGCCAACGTCCTGACTTTC.